Given below is one TCR beta chain in context. The antigen is not known. The germline gives CDR1 SGHVS, CDR2 FNYEAQ. Trimming cost V 5 bases and J 5 bases, with 21 bases left between them. This CDR3 has 16 residues. The sample belongs to a study of Tregs in tolerant kidney transplant recipients. Study-wide results and limits: In tolerant patients, donor-specific Tregs outgrew total Tregs, suggesting antigen-driven expansion. Validation in larger populations is needed because few patients were studied.

Produced via immunoSEQ multiplex PCR; TCRdb's table is partial and in-frame only. Of about 83,000 clones listed, 98% were seen once; the top ten hold around 0.5%. Unstimulated regulatory T cells (CD4+CD25+CD127-), CD4+CD25- non-regulatory cells, CD4 and CD8 cells were FACS-sorted from thawed PBMCs. The origin of this receptor is a human donor who received a combined kidney and bone marrow transplant. This sequence joins TRBV7-6 and TRBJ1-2; maybe TRBD1 (6 bases). The sample in question was CD4+ T cells from blood, obtained before the transplant. The CDR3 nucleotides are TGTGCCAGCAGCCGAACGGCAGGGGTGGGTTGGTATGGCTACACCTTC. It yields the protein CASSRTAGVGWYGYTF.